The subject of this entry is one T cell receptor beta chain. The V and J ends lost 4 bases and 0 bases respectively, with 9 bases between them. This CDR3 spans 15 amino acids. Germline lookup yields CDR1 SGHAT and CDR2 FQNNGV. The data derive from a study of shared clonotypes between healthy human individuals. Profiling relied on immunoSEQ multiplex PCR, and the TCRdb table lists in-frame clones only, not all of them. The table records around 2,000,000 clones, over 85% of them present only once. This TCR was recovered from a man aged 18 to 30 in good health. The chain has TRBV11-2 and TRBJ1-4, with a weak D call TRBD1 (5 bases). Sequencing was done on a sample of naive CD4+ T cells sorted from blood. Subset: CD45RA+ positively selected. The CDR3, as DNA: TGTGCCAGCAGCTCCTCAGGGTCAACTAATGAAAAACTGTTTTTT. This encodes CASSSSGSTNEKLFF.